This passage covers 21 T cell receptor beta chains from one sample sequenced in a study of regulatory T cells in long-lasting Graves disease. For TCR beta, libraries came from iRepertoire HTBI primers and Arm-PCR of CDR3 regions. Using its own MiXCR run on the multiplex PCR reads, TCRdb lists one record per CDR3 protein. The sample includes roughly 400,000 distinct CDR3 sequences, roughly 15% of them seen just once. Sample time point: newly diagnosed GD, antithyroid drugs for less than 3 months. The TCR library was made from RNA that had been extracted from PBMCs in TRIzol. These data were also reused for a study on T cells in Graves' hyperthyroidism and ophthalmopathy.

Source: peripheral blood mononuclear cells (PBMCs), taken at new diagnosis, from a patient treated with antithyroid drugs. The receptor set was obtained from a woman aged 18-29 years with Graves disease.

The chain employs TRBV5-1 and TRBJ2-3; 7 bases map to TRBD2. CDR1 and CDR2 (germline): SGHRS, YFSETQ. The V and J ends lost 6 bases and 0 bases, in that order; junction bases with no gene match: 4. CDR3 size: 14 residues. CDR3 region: CASKLARSTDTQYF. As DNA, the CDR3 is TGCGCCAGCAAACTAGCGCGGAGCACAGATACGCAGTATTTT.

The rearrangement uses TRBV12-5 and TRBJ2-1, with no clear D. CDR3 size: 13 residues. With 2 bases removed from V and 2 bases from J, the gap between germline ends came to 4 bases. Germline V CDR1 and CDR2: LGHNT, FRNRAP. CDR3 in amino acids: CASGLKPYNEQFF. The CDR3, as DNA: TGTGCTAGTGGTTTGAAGCCCTACAATGAGCAGTTCTTC.

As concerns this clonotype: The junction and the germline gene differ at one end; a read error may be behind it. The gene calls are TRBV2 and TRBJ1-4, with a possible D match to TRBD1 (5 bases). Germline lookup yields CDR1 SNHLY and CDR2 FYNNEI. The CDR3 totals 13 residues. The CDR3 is CAGRKDRGEKLFF. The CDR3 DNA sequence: TGTGCCGGCAGGAAAGACAGAGGCGAAAAACTGTTTTTT.

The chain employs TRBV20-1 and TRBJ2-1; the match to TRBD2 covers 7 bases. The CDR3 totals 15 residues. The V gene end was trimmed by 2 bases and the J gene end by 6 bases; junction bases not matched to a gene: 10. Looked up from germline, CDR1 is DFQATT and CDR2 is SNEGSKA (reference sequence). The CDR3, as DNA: TGCAGTGCTAGAACGCCTAGCGGAAATAGCAATGAGCAGTTCTTC. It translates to CSARTPSGNSNEQFF.

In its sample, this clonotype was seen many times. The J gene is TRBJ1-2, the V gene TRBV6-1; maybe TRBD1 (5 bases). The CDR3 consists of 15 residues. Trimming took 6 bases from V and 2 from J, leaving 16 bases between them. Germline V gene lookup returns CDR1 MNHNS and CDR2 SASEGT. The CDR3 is CASSPSTVTNYGYTF. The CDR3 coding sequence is TGTGCCAGCAGCCCTTCGACAGTTACGAACTATGGCTACACCTTC.

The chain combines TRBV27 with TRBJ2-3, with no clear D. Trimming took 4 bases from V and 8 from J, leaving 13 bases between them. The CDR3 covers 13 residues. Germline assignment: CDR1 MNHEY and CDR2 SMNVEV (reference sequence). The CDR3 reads CASSSLRRGTQYF. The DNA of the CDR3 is TGTGCCAGCAGTTCTCTGCGCCGTGGTACGCAGTATTTT.

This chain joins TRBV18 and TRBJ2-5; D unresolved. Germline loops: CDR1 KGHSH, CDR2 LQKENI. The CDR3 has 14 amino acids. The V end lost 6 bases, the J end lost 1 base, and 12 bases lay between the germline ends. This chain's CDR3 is CASSLQRLQETQYF. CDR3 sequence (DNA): TGTGCCAGCTCTCTACAGAGACTCCAAGAGACCCAGTACTTC. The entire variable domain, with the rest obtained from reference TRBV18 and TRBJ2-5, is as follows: NAGVMQNPRHLVRRRGQEARLRCSPMKGHSHVYWYRQLPEEGLKFMVYLQKENIIDESGMPKERFSAEFPKEGPSILRIQQVVRGDSAAYFCASSLQRLQETQYFGPGTRLLVL.

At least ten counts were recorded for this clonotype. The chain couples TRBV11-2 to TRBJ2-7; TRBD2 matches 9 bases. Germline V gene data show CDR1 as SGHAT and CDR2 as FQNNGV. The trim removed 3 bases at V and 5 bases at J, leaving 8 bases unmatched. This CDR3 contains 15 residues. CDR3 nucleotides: TGTGCCAGCAGCTTGGTTAGCGGGAGTCCCCACGAGCAGTACTTC. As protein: CASSLVSGSPHEQYF.

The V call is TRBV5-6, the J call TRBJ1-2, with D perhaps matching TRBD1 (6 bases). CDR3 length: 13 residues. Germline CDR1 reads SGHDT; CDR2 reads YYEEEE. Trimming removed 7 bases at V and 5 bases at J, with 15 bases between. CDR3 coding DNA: TGTGCCAGCGAGGATAAGGGGGAGTATGGCTACACCTTC. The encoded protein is CASEDKGEYGYTF.

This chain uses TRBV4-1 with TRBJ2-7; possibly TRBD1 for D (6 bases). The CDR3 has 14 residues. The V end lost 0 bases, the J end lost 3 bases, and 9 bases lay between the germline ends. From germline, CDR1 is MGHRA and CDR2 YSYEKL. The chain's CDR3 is CASSQEGQNYEQYF. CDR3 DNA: TGCGCCAGCAGCCAAGAAGGACAGAACTACGAGCAGTACTTC.

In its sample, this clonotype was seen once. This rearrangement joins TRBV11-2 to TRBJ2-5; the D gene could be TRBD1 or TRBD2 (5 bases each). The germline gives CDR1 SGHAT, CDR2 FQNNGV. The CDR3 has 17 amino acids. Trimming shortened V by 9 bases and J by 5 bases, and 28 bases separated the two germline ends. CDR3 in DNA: TGTGCCAGTAGCCCAGTCCAGAGGGGAGTGGGTTTGGAGACCCAGTACTTC. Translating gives CASSPVQRGVGLETQYF.

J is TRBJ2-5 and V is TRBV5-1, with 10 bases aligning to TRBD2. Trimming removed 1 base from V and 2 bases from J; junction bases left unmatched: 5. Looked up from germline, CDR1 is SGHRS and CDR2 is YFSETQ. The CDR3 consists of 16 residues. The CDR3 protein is CASSLTIAGGQETQYF. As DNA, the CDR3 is TGCGCCAGCAGCTTGACTATAGCGGGAGGACAAGAGACCCAGTACTTC.

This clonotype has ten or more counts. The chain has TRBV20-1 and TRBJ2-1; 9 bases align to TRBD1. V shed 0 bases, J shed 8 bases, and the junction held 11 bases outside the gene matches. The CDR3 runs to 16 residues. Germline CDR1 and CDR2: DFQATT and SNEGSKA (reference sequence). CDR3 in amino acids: CSARDISGTGSYEQFF. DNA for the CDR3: TGCAGTGCTAGAGATATTTCCGGGACAGGGTCCTATGAGCAGTTCTTC.

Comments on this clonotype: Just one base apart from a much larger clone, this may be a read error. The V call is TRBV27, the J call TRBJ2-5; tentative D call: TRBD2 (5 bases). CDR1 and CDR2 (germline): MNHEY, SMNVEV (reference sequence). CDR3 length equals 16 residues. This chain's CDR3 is CASGLSWAGYQETQYF. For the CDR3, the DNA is TGTGCCAGCGGTTTATCGTGGGCGGGTTACCAAGAGACCCAGTACTTC.

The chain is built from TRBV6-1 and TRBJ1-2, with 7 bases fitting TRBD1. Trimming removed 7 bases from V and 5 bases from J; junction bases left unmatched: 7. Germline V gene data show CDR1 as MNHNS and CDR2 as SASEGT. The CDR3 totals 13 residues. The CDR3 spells CASTGQLMYGYTF. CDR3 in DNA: TGTGCCAGCACGGGACAGCTAATGTATGGCTACACCTTC.

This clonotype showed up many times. CDR3 protein: CASSLWDVHEQYF. The CDR3, as DNA: TGTGCCAGCAGCTTATGGGACGTGCACGAGCAGTACTTC. The V call is TRBV7-2, the J call TRBJ2-7; perhaps D is TRBD1 or TRBD2 (5 bases each). CDR1 and CDR2 (germline): SGHTA, FQGNSA. This CDR3 is 13 amino acids long. Trimming shortened V by 2 bases and J by 5 bases, and 10 bases separated the two germline ends.

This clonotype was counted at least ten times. DNA of the CDR3: TGTGCCAGCAGTGGACACAGCGGTTACACAGATACGCAGTATTTT. Translating it yields CASSGHSGYTDTQYF. This rearrangement joins TRBV28 to TRBJ2-3; tentatively, D is TRBD1 or TRBD2 (5 bases each). The V gene's germline CDR1 is MDHEN and CDR2 SYDVKM. The CDR3 covers 15 residues. The V end was cut by 5 bases, the J end by 2 bases, with 14 bases between.

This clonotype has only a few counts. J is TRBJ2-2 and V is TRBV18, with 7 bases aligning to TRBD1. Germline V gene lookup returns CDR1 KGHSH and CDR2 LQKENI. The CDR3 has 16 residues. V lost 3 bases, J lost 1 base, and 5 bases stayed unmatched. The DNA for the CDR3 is TGTGCCAGCTCACCGCAGCGACAGGGGAACACCGGGGAGCTGTTTTTT. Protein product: CASSPQRQGNTGELFF.

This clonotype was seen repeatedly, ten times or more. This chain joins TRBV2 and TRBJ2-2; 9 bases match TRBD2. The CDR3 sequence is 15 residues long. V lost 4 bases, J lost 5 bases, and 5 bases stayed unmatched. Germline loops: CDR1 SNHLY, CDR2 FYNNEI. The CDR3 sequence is CASSAFGLATGELFF. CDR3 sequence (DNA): TGTGCCAGCAGTGCCTTTGGACTAGCGACCGGGGAGCTGTTTTTT. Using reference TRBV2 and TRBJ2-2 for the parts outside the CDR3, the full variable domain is EPEVTQTPSHQVTQMGQEVILRCVPISNHLYFYWYRQILGQKVEFLVSFYNNEISEKSEIFDDQFSVERPDGSNFTLKIRSTKLEDSAMYFCASSAFGLATGELFFGEGSRLTVL.

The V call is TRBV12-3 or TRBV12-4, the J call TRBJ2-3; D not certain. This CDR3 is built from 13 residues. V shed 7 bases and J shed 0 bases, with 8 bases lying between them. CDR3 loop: CASNLGSTDTQYF. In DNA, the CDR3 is TGTGCCAGCAACTTGGGGAGCACAGATACGCAGTATTTT.

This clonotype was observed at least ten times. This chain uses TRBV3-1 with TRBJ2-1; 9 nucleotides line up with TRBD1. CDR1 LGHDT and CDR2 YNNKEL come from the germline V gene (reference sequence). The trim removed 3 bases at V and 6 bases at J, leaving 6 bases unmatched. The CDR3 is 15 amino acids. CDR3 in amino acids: CASSHLATGGNEQFF. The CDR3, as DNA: TGTGCCAGCAGCCACCTAGCGACAGGGGGCAATGAGCAGTTCTTC.